This T cell receptor beta chain was retrieved from a study of cytomegalovirus exposure and HLA in healthy donors. Study-level information: HLA-typed donors contributed approximately 86 million unique TCRs, which were held in an early data release.

The length of the CDR3 is 15 residues. Losses at the gene ends were 4 bases for V and 6 bases for J; bases not matched to a gene: 5. Germline loops: CDR1 SGHRS, CDR2 YFSETQ. Researchers ran the PCR with 60 Vbeta and 13 Jbeta primers. The method was immunoSEQ multiplex PCR; TCRdb's version includes in-frame clones alone and lacks a portion of them. The data contain about 94,000 clones, roughly 79% of them singletons. Source material: PBMCs. The TCR was taken from a woman aged 40 to 50 in good health and CMV-seronegative. The rearrangement links TRBV5-1 to TRBJ2-1; 12 bases align to TRBD2. As DNA, the CDR3 is TGCGCCAGCAGCGCCGGACTAGCGGGGTTCAATGAGCAGTTCTTC. Translation gives CASSAGLAGFNEQFF.